The 20 T cell receptor beta chains reported below all come from one sample, sequenced in a study of cytomegalovirus exposure and HLA in healthy donors. Use of 60 Vbeta and 13 Jbeta primers characterized the PCR. The data were produced by immunoSEQ multiplex PCR, yet TCRdb's version contains in-frame clones alone and is incomplete. Its listing shows just over 200,000 clones. Specimen: PBMCs. These TCRs come from a girl aged 2 to 10 in good health and CMV-seropositive.

The CDR3 coding sequence is TGTGCCAGCAGCCAAGAATGGCGGGAGGTCCGCTACGAGCAGTACTTC. Its translation is CASSQEWREVRYEQYF. The chain is built from TRBV4-2 and TRBJ2-7, with 8 bases identical to TRBD2. There are 16 residues in the CDR3. V was pared by 0 bases and J by 3 bases, with 7 bases of the junction left unmatched. The V gene's germline CDR1 is LGHNA and CDR2 YNFKEQ.

This sequence joins TRBV19 and TRBJ1-2, with D tentatively TRBD1 (5 bases). The CDR3 loop spans 13 amino acids. V was clipped by 5 bases and J by 8 bases, with 15 bases between them. The germline V gene encodes CDR1 LNHDA and CDR2 SQIVND (reference sequence). In DNA form, the CDR3 reads TGTGCCAGTAGTGATTCGGGGGGAAGGGGCTACACCTTC. This gives the protein CASSDSGGRGYTF.

The rearrangement joins TRBV5-1 to TRBJ1-2; D is undetermined. Germline V gives CDR1 SGHRS, CDR2 YFSETQ. V was trimmed by 4 bases and J by 7 bases, leaving 17 bases between them. The CDR3 consists of 14 residues. The CDR3 DNA follows: TGCGCCAGCAGCCCTGGAGGGAGGGCCATTGGCTACACCTTC. Its protein product is CASSPGGRAIGYTF.

This chain connects TRBV11-3 to TRBJ2-1; 9 nucleotides line up with TRBD2. CDR3 length: 14 amino acids. With 0 bases clipped from V and 10 bases from J, the junction kept 4 bases outside the gene matches. Germline V gene sequence: CDR1 SGHNT, CDR2 YENEEA. The CDR3: CASSLDRTSEEQFF. The CDR3, as DNA: TGTGCCAGCAGCTTAGATCGGACTAGCGAAGAGCAGTTCTTC.

The V gene is TRBV18, the J gene TRBJ1-1; maybe TRBD1 (5 bases). Germline lookup yields CDR1 KGHSH and CDR2 LQKENI. V was clipped by 3 bases and J by 4 bases, with 18 bases between them. The CDR3 runs to 16 residues. In nucleotides, the CDR3 is TGTGCCAGCTCACCCGGGTCAGGGCACCACGGCACTGAAGCTTTCTTT. Its translation: CASSPGSGHHGTEAFF.

The chain joins TRBV30 to TRBJ2-7; the D gene is possibly TRBD2 (5 bases). Germline values: CDR1 GTSNPN, CDR2 SVGIG (reference sequence). CDR3 length: 11 residues. Trimming shortened V by 2 bases and J by 4 bases, and 6 bases separated the two germline ends. The CDR3 bases are TGTGCCTGGAGTACGGGGTACGAGCAGTACTTC. Translation gives CAWSTGYEQYF.

This chain links TRBV2 with TRBJ2-1; the match to TRBD1 covers 10 bases. Germline-derived CDR1 and CDR2 are SNHLY and FYNNEI. The V segment lost 10 bases and the J segment 5 bases; nucleotides outside the gene matches: 8. The CDR3 length is 14 residues. CDR3 region: CATTDRGLNNEQFF. The CDR3 DNA reads TGTGCCACCACAGACAGGGGGCTTAACAATGAGCAGTTCTTC. Full variable domain (missing parts from reference TRBV2 and TRBJ2-1): EPEVTQTPSHQVTQMGQEVILRCVPISNHLYFYWYRQILGQKVEFLVSFYNNEISEKSEIFDDQFSVERPDGSNFTLKIRSTKLEDSAMYFCATTDRGLNNEQFFGPGTRLTVL.

The gene calls are TRBV5-1 and TRBJ1-1; perhaps TRBD1 as D (5 bases). CDR1 is SGHRS and CDR2 is YFSETQ in the germline V gene. With 4 bases removed from V and 9 bases from J, the gap between germline ends came to 22 bases. The CDR3 length is 15 residues. In nucleotides, the CDR3 is TGCGCCAGCAGCACCGGACAAGAGCAATCTTTTCAAGCTTTCTTT. Translating gives CASSTGQEQSFQAFF.

The chain recombines TRBV4-2 with TRBJ2-5; D may be TRBD2 (6 bases). Germline CDR1 reads LGHNA; CDR2 reads YNFKEQ. This CDR3 has 16 residues. Trimming took off 4 bases at V and 1 base at J, with 16 bases between the two ends. The CDR3 sequence: CASSRTGTPSQETQYF. In DNA, the CDR3 is TGTGCCAGCAGCCGAACTGGGACTCCTTCCCAAGAGACCCAGTACTTC.

J is TRBJ2-5 and V is TRBV10-1, with a tentative D call TRBD1 (6 bases). The J call is uncertain, as TRBJ2-7 better fits the DNA end. Germline lookup yields CDR1 WNHNN and CDR2 SYGVQD (reference sequence). The CDR3 length is 14 residues. CDR3 sequence (DNA): TGCGCCAGCAGTCTTAAAGGACAGTTCCACGAGCAGTACTTC. This gives the protein CASSLKGQFHEQYF.

The chain recombines TRBV6-4 with TRBJ1-2; D possibly corresponds to TRBD1 (6 bases). The CDR3 has 12 amino acids. Germline-derived CDR1 and CDR2 are MRHNA and SNTAGT. Trimming cost V 9 bases and J 4 bases, with 12 bases left between them. CDR3 bases: TGTGCCAGAACAAAACAGGGCTATGGCTACACCTTC. It yields the protein CARTKQGYGYTF.

The gene calls are TRBV11-2 and TRBJ1-4; no reliable D call. The CDR3 covers 15 residues. With 2 bases removed from V and 4 bases from J, the gap between germline ends came to 11 bases. CDR1 is SGHAT and CDR2 is FQNNGV in the germline V gene. The CDR3 is CASSLLGSINEKLFF. The DNA for the CDR3 is TGTGCCAGCAGCTTATTGGGCAGCATTAATGAAAAACTGTTTTTT.

The chain is built from TRBV7-9 and TRBJ2-7; TRBD2 is a possible D gene (5 bases). CDR1 is SEHNR, CDR2 FQNEAQ, per germline (reference sequence). V was trimmed by 5 bases and J by 2 bases, leaving 13 bases between them. The CDR3 covers 14 residues. The CDR3 nucleotides are TGTGCCAGCAGCCCGCGCCCAGCGGCCTACGAGCAGTACTTC. It is translated as CASSPRPAAYEQYF.

This chain uses TRBV6-5 with TRBJ2-3; D not resolved. Germline V gene data show CDR1 as MNHEY and CDR2 as SVGAGI. The V end lost 2 bases, the J end lost 4 bases, and 7 bases lay between the germline ends. There are 13 residues in the CDR3. CDR3 in DNA: TGTGCCAGCAGTTACCGCTTAGCAGATACGCAGTATTTT. It specifies CASSYRLADTQYF.

This chain connects TRBV11-2 to TRBJ2-7; possibly TRBD2 for D (6 bases). V was shortened by 0 bases and J by 3 bases, with 12 bases between the two germline ends. The germline CDR1 and CDR2 sequences are SGHAT and FQNNGV. The CDR3 consists of 15 residues. The chain's CDR3 is CASSLEAGNGYEQYF. The CDR3 DNA is TGTGCCAGCAGCTTAGAGGCGGGGAATGGCTACGAGCAGTACTTC. The full variable domain, its missing parts supplied by reference TRBV11-2 and TRBJ2-7, is EAGVAQSPRYKIIEKRQSVAFWCNPISGHATLYWYQQILGQGPKLLIQFQNNGVVDDSQLPKDRFSAERLKGVDSTLKIQPAKLEDSAVYLCASSLEAGNGYEQYFGPGTRLTVT.

The V call is TRBV7-9, the J call TRBJ1-1; the D gene is possibly TRBD1 (6 bases). The V and J ends lost 6 bases and 3 bases respectively, with 14 bases between them. In germline, CDR1 is SEHNR, CDR2 FQNEAQ (reference sequence). The CDR3 contains 14 residues. CDR3: CASREQGWDTEAFF. DNA for the CDR3: TGTGCCAGCAGAGAACAGGGCTGGGACACTGAAGCTTTCTTT.

V usage is TRBV19 and J usage is TRBJ1-5; 7 nucleotides line up with TRBD1. CDR3 length: 13 residues. J lost 4 bases, V lost 6 bases, and 3 bases had no gene match. Germline V gives CDR1 LNHDA, CDR2 SQIVND (reference sequence). For the CDR3, the DNA is TGTGCCAGTAGACCGGACAGGAATCAGCCCCAGCATTTT. Its protein product is CASRPDRNQPQHF.

The V call is TRBV25-1, the J call TRBJ2-2; 9 bases line up with TRBD1. Germline-derived CDR1 and CDR2 are MGHDK and SYGVNS. The CDR3 totals 15 residues. V lost 7 bases and J lost 4; bases outside the gene matches: 7. The CDR3 region is CASNSGTGITGELFF. The CDR3 DNA is TGTGCCAGCAATTCCGGGACAGGGATCACCGGGGAGCTGTTTTTT. Combining the CDR3 with reference TRBV25-1 and TRBJ2-2 gives the whole variable domain EADIYQTPRYLVIGTGKKITLECSQTMGHDKMYWYQQDPGMELHLIHYSYGVNSTEKGDLSSESTVSRIRTEHFPLTLESARPSHTSQYLCASNSGTGITGELFFGEGSRLTVL.

V and J are TRBV5-6 and TRBJ1-2; maybe TRBD1 (6 bases). V was cut by 2 bases and J by 6 bases, with 14 bases left in between. Per the germline V gene, CDR1 is SGHDT and CDR2 is YYEEEE. This CDR3 has 14 amino acids. CDR3: CASSFGTTMNGYTF. Written as DNA, the CDR3 is TGTGCCAGCAGCTTTGGGACAACTATGAATGGCTACACCTTC.

This chain links TRBV5-1 with TRBJ1-4, with a weak D call TRBD1 (5 bases). CDR3 length: 14 amino acids. Between the trimmed V and J ends, which lost 0 bases and 8 bases, there was a span of 11 bases. Germline V gene lookup returns CDR1 SGHRS and CDR2 YFSETQ. The CDR3 DNA reads TGCGCCAGCAGCTTGGGGACATCTCACGAAAAACTGTTTTTT. Amino acids: CASSLGTSHEKLFF.